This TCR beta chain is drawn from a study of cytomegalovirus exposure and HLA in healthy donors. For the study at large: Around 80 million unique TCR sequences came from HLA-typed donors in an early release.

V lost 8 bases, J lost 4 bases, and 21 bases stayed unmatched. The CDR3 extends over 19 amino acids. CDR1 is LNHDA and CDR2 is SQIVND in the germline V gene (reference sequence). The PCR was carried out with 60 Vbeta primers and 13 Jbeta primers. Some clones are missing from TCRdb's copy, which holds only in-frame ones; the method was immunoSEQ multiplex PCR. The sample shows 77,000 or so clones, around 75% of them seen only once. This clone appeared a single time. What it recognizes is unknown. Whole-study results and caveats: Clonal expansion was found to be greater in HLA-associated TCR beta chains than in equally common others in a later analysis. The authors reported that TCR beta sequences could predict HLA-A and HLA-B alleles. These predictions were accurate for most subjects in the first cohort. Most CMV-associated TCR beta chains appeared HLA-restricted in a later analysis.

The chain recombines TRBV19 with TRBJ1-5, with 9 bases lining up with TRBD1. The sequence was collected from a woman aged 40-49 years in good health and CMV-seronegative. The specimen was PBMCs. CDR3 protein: CASSGAASMTGGRNQPQHF. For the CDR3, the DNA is TGTGCCAGTTCTGGAGCCGCATCAATGACAGGGGGACGGAATCAGCCCCAGCATTTT.